What follows is one T cell receptor beta chain and its context. Its target is unknown. CDR1 is MNHEY and CDR2 is SMNVEV in the germline V gene (reference sequence). Losses at the gene ends were 3 bases for V and 2 bases for J; bases not matched to a gene: 0. This CDR3 is 16 amino acids long. These data originate in a study of prognosis after radiotherapy for stage I lung cancer. Study background: The study delivered radiotherapy as SBRT in 3 to 5 fractions, with a biologically effective dose of at least 100 Gy. The study, taken as a whole, reports: Following stereotactic body radiation therapy, patients who went on to develop distant metastases had lower Shannon entropy. Metastatic and non-metastatic patients reportedly diverged in TRBV and TRBJ gene usage.

The authors amplified TCR beta CDR3 from genomic DNA using two-round multiplex PCR. Used in first-round PCR were primers specific to each TRBV and TRBJ gene. Via MiXCR, TCRdb re-called the multiplex PCR reads, giving one row per CDR3 protein. The data show some 14,000 distinct CDR3 sequences, approximately 33% seen once. The sequence derives from a donor over 45 with non-small cell lung cancer. The input for sequencing was PBMCs, taken before or after stereotactic body radiation therapy (not recorded which). The V gene is TRBV27, the J gene TRBJ2-5; 16 bases line up with TRBD2. The CDR3 loop reads CASSLGLAGGQETQYF. CDR3 nucleotides: TGTGCCAGCAGTTTGGGACTAGCGGGAGGGCAAGAGACCCAGTACTTC.